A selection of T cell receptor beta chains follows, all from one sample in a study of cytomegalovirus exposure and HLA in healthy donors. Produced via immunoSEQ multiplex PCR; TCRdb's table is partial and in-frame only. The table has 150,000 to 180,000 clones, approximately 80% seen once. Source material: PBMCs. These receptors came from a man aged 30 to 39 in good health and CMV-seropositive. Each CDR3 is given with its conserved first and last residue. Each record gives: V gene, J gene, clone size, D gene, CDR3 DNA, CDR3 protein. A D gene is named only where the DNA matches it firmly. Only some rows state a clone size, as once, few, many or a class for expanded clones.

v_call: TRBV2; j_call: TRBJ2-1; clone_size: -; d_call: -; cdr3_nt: TGTTGTGGTCACGGCTCCTACAATGAGCAGTTCTTC; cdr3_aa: CCGHGSYNEQFF
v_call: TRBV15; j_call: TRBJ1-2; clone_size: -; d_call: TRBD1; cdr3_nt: TGTGCCACCAGCCGCCAGGACAGGGGGCGCGACTATGGCTACACCTTC; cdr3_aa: CATSRQDRGRDYGYTF
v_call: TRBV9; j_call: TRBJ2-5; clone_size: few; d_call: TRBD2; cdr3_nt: TGTGCCAGCAGCGGAGAGACTAGCGGGAGATTGGAGACCCAGTACTTC; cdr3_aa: CASSGETSGRLETQYF
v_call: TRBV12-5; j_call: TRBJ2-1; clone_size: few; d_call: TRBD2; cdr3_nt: TGTGCTAGTGGTAGCGGGAGGACCGGGAATGAGCAGTTCTTC; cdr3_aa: CASGSGRTGNEQFF
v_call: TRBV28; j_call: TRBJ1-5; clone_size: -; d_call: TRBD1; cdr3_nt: TGTGCCAGCAGTTTAAGTATACAGACAGGGCACGCCCAGCATTTT; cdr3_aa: CASSLSIQTGHAQHF
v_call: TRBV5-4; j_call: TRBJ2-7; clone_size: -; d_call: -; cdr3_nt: TGTGCCAGCAGCCCTGACCGGGCCTACGAGCAGTACTTC; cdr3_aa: CASSPDRAYEQYF
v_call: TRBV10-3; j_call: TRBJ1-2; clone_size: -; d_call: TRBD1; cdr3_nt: TGTGCCATCAGGACAGGGGGCTATGGCTACACCTTC; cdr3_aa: CAIRTGGYGYTF
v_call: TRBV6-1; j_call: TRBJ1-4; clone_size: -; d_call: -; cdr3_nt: TGTGCCAGCAGGACTTCGTCGGGGGTTAATGAAAAACTGTTTTTT; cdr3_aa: CASRTSSGVNEKLFF
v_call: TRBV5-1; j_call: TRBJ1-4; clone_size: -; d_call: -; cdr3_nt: TGCGCCAGCAGTCAGACGGGAGTTTCTAATGAAAAACTGTTTTTT; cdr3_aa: CASSQTGVSNEKLFF
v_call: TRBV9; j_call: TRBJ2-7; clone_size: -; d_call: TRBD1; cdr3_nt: TGTGCCAGCAGCGCGACAGGGTCCTCCTACGAGCAGTACTTC; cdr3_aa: CASSATGSSYEQYF
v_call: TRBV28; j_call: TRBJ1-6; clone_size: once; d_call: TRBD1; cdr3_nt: TGTGCCAGCAGCCAAAGCGACGGGACAGGAGCTTCACCCCTCCACTTT; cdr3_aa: CASSQSDGTGASPLHF
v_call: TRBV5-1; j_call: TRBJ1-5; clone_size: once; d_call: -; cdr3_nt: TGCGCCAGCAGCTCGACAGGAGATCAGCCCCAGCATTTT; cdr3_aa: CASSSTGDQPQHF
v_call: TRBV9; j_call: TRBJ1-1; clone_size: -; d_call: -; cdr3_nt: TGTGCCAGCAGCGTTGGACAAACCTTGAACACTGAAGCTTTCTTT; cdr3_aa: CASSVGQTLNTEAFF
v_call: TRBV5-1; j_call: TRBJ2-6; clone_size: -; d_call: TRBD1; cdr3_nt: TGCGCCAGCACCTTGCTGGGACAGGGAATTGCTGGGGCCAACGTCCTGACTTTC; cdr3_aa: CASTLLGQGIAGANVLTF
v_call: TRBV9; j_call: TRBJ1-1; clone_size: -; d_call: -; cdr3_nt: TGTGCCAGCAGCCCTCAGACGACAGCCCTGAACACTGAAGCTTTCTTT; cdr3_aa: CASSPQTTALNTEAFF
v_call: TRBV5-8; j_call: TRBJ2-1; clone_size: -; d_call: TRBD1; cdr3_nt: TGTGCCAGCAGCGCGGACAGGGGATACAATGAGCAGTTCTTC; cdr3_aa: CASSADRGYNEQFF
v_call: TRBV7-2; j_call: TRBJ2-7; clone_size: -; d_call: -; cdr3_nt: TGTGCCAGCAGCCCCGGCAGGGCCTACGAGCAGTACTTC; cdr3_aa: CASSPGRAYEQYF